This T cell receptor (beta chain) was captured by sequencing in a study of vaccination and CD4 T cells after COVID-19. In its sample, this clonotype was seen a few times. Its antigen is not identified. The Oncomine TCR Beta short-read assay was applied to DNA of cultured CD4+ T cells. Using the QIAamp micro DNA kit, genomic DNA was extracted from the CD4+ T cells that had been cultured. MiXCR, applied by TCRdb to the PCR reads, yields one record per CDR3 protein. This sample has some 17,000 distinct CDR3 sequences, with over 40% found just once. Sample treatment: roughly ten-day PBMC culture with coronavirus spike peptide pools or control peptides (ViraFEST assay). The CDR3 length is 14 residues. The germline V gene encodes CDR1 SGHTA and CDR2 FQGNSA. V shed 5 bases and J 3 bases; nucleotides not matched to a gene: 5.

The clonotype was recovered from a human donor who received a COVID-19 vaccine. Here the sequenced sample was CD4+ T cells from blood, cultured in vitro, taken before SARS-CoV-2 vaccination. The V call is TRBV7-2, the J call TRBJ2-7, with 9 bases aligning to TRBD1. This CDR3 reads CASSGGQGFYEQYF. The CDR3 DNA is TGTGCCAGCAGCGGGGGACAGGGTTTCTACGAGCAGTACTTC.